This T cell receptor (beta chain) was profiled in a study of monozygotic twins with inflammatory bowel disease. TCRdb re-analyzed the 5' RACE reads; it lists each CDR3 protein once, without DNA. Here the sample table reports 400,000 to 500,000 distinct CDR3 sequences. Findings and caveats of the study: Healthy twins showed more clonotype sharing with others than IBD patients, especially patients with disease activity. Differing immunosuppressive treatments may have added variability to patient repertoires.

Details on this clonotype: Its antigen is undetermined.

Germline V gene data show CDR1 as ENHRY and CDR2 as SYGVKD. The CDR3 is made up of 16 amino acids. The sequenced sample consisted of blood. The receptor was derived from a human donor with ulcerative colitis or Crohn's disease, or a healthy co-twin of an affected twin (not recorded which). The J gene is TRBJ1-1, the V gene TRBV10-3; checking the TCRdb D call of TRBD1 is not possible without DNA. CDR3 in amino acids: CAISDEGRGGGTEAFF.